A single sample is the source of the 23 T cell receptor beta chains below, sequenced in a study of blood T cell repertoires in COVID-19. Repertoires were generated with immunoSEQ multiplex PCR, while TCRdb's copy carries only in-frame clones and drops some. The sample has about 81,000 clones, roughly 91% seen once. The sequencing sample was made of peripheral blood. The receptors here all came from a woman in her fifties or sixties in a cohort sampled during active COVID-19.

This sequence joins TRBV6-5 and TRBJ1-4, with D unclear. The ends were cut back, 6 bases at V and 2 bases at J, with 13 bases in the middle. Germline CDR1 is MNHEY and CDR2 is SVGAGI. The CDR3 is made up of 15 amino acids. CDR3 region: CASSPNFVTNEKLFF. The CDR3 bases are TGTGCCAGCAGCCCAAACTTTGTCACTAATGAAAAACTGTTTTTT.

A single count supports this clone. J is TRBJ1-6 and V is TRBV2, with D tentatively TRBD1 (6 bases). This CDR3 contains 14 residues. Germline V gives CDR1 SNHLY, CDR2 FYNNEI. Trimming took off 5 bases at V and 7 bases at J, with 12 bases between the two ends. DNA of the CDR3: TGTGCCAGCAGTCGAGACAGGACGAATTCACCCCTCCACTTT. It yields the protein CASSRDRTNSPLHF.

This clone was seen a single time. The chain uses TRBV19 and TRBJ2-2, with 11 bases lining up with TRBD1. The junction had 0 bases not matched to a gene; V was cut back by 8 bases and J by 1 base. CDR1 and CDR2 from the germline V gene are LNHDA and SQIVND (reference sequence). The CDR3 sequence is 14 residues long. CDR3 sequence (DNA): TGTGCCAGTGGGACAGGGGGGAACACCGGGGAGCTGTTTTTT. Its translation is CASGTGGNTGELFF.

The V and J genes are TRBV4-1 and TRBJ2-1; 15 nucleotides line up with TRBD2. Per germline, CDR1 MGHRA and CDR2 YSYEKL. The CDR3 runs to 19 residues. J gave up 0 bases and V 3 bases, and 6 bases lay outside the gene matches. The CDR3 here is CASSQRGLAGGGSYNEQFF. CDR3 in DNA: TGCGCCAGCAGCCAGAGGGGACTAGCGGGAGGCGGCTCCTACAATGAGCAGTTCTTC.

This clone showed up just once. The genes are TRBV18 and TRBJ1-1, with TRBD1 matching over 11 bases. In germline, CDR1 is KGHSH, CDR2 LQKENI. The ends lost 3 bases at V and 2 bases at J; junction bases unmatched: 2. This CDR3 is built from 15 residues. The CDR3 loop reads CASSPGQGANTEAFF. In nucleotides, the CDR3 is TGTGCCAGCTCACCCGGACAGGGGGCTAACACTGAAGCTTTCTTT.

This clone was recorded only once. The rearrangement joins TRBV5-4 to TRBJ1-2, with a tentative D call TRBD1 (6 bases). In germline, CDR1 is SGHNT, CDR2 YYREEE (reference sequence). Deletions cut 5 bases from V and 5 bases from J, with 16 bases between. The length of the CDR3 is 14 residues. The CDR3 coding sequence is TGTGCCAGCAGTTTTGGCAGGGGCCTTTATGGCTACACCTTC. This codes for CASSFGRGLYGYTF.

This chain links TRBV10-2 with TRBJ1-1; D might be TRBD1 (6 bases). Trimming cost V 7 bases and J 3 bases, with 15 bases left between them. The CDR3 extends over 14 amino acids. Germline assignment: CDR1 WSHSY and CDR2 SAAADI. The CDR3, as DNA: TGCGCCAGCACCAGAAACAGGGCGGACACTGAAGCTTTCTTT. Residues: CASTRNRADTEAFF.

This clone was counted a single time. The chain employs TRBV6-5 and TRBJ1-2; the D gene is possibly TRBD1 (5 bases). Germline CDR1 and CDR2: MNHEY and SVGAGI. V was cut by 4 bases and J by 6 bases, with 15 bases left in between. The CDR3 runs to 14 residues. The CDR3 reads CASSSQSRGNGYTF. CDR3 bases: TGTGCCAGCAGTTCCCAATCACGGGGGAATGGCTACACCTTC.

This clone appeared a single time. The V and J genes are TRBV18 and TRBJ1-4; D ambiguous. Germline V gives CDR1 KGHSH, CDR2 LQKENI. This CDR3 spans 14 amino acids. V dropped 7 bases and J dropped 7 bases, with 16 bases sitting between them. CDR3 DNA: TGTGCCAGCTGCCGAGGAGGCGCAGGTGAAAAACTGTTTTTT. Its translation is CASCRGGAGEKLFF. The entire variable domain, with the rest obtained from reference TRBV18 and TRBJ1-4, is as follows: NAGVMQNPRHLVRRRGQEARLRCSPMKGHSHVYWYRQLPEEGLKFMVYLQKENIIDESGMPKERFSAEFPKEGPSILRIQQVVRGDSAAYFCASCRGGAGEKLFFGSGTQLSVL.

The CDR3 here is CASSFPGLHSGNTIYF. For the CDR3, the DNA is TGTGCCAGCAGCTTTCCAGGGCTTCACTCTGGAAACACCATATATTTT. This chain uses TRBV7-9 with TRBJ1-3; possibly TRBD1 for D (5 bases). Per the germline V gene, CDR1 is SEHNR and CDR2 is FQNEAQ (reference sequence). The CDR3 has 16 amino acids. With 3 bases removed from V and 0 bases from J, the gap between germline ends came to 12 bases.

This chain joins TRBV7-8 and TRBJ2-1; 14 bases are shared with TRBD2. CDR1 SGHVS and CDR2 FQNEAQ come from the germline V gene. This CDR3 region has 16 residues. Trimming took 5 bases from V and 10 from J; bases not matched to a gene: 10. The CDR3 region has the DNA TGTGCCAGCAGCAAGGGACTAGCGGGAGCTATAGGGGAGCAGTTCTTC. Its protein is CASSKGLAGAIGEQFF.

The chain is built from TRBV27 and TRBJ1-1; D is undetermined. Germline V gene data show CDR1 as MNHEY and CDR2 as SMNVEV (reference sequence). The CDR3 runs to 11 residues. V was cut by 8 bases and J by 4 bases, with 8 bases left in between. CDR3 bases: TGTGCCAGCGGGCTTCTCACTGAAGCTTTCTTT. As protein: CASGLLTEAFF.

The chain is built from TRBV7-9 and TRBJ2-2, with TRBD1 matching 7 bases. Trimming cost V 6 bases and J 6 bases; bases outside gene matches: 4. Germline CDR1 SEHNR, CDR2 FQNEAQ (reference sequence). The CDR3 length is 13 residues. This CDR3 reads CASRPQGAGELFF. The DNA for the CDR3 is TGTGCCAGCAGGCCCCAGGGGGCCGGGGAGCTGTTTTTT.

This clone appeared once. This chain joins TRBV25-1 and TRBJ2-5, with no clear D. This CDR3 has 13 residues. The germline V and J ends were trimmed by 3 bases and 4 bases, with 9 bases remaining between them. Germline CDR1 and CDR2: MGHDK and SYGVNS. The CDR3: CASSEAGPETQYF. The CDR3, as DNA: TGTGCCAGCAGTGAGGCAGGCCCAGAGACCCAGTACTTC. Using reference TRBV25-1 and TRBJ2-5 for the parts outside the CDR3, the full variable domain is EADIYQTPRYLVIGTGKKITLECSQTMGHDKMYWYQQDPGMELHLIHYSYGVNSTEKGDLSSESTVSRIRTEHFPLTLESARPSHTSQYLCASSEAGPETQYFGPGTRLLVL.

V and J are TRBV18 and TRBJ2-7; 9 nucleotides agree with TRBD1. Looked up from germline, CDR1 is KGHSH and CDR2 is LQKENI. V gave up 8 bases and J gave up 7 bases; unmatched junction bases: 12. This CDR3 has 14 residues. The CDR3 protein is CASLPGDRVSEQYF. CDR3 sequence (DNA): TGTGCCAGCCTACCGGGGGACAGGGTGAGTGAGCAGTACTTC.

The chain joins TRBV6-6 to TRBJ1-1, with 7 bases identical to TRBD1. Germline V lookup: CDR1 MNHNY, CDR2 SVGAGI (reference sequence). V trimming: 0 bases; J trimming: 1 base; junction bases outside the gene matches: 2. The CDR3 is made up of 15 amino acids. The CDR3 reads CASSYSRGPNTEAFF. DNA of the CDR3: TGTGCCAGCAGTTACTCGAGGGGGCCGAACACTGAAGCTTTCTTT.

The chain employs TRBV6-1 and TRBJ2-5; 8 nucleotides agree with TRBD2. V lost 3 bases to trimming and J lost 5 bases; unmatched junction nucleotides: 14. The CDR3 is 17 residues long. Germline V lookup: CDR1 MNHNS, CDR2 SASEGT. CDR3 bases: TGTGCCAGCAGTGAGGGTTTAGCGGGACGGGGGGTTGAGACCCAGTACTTC. Protein: CASSEGLAGRGVETQYF.

This chain connects TRBV6-5 to TRBJ2-7; 11 bases match TRBD2. Germline loops: CDR1 MNHEY, CDR2 SVGAGI. This CDR3 region has 15 residues. J was trimmed by 6 bases and V by 5 bases; bases with no gene match: 9. The CDR3 DNA reads as TGTGCCAGCAGTACCCAGACTAGCGGGGTAGGCGAGCAGTACTTC. It codes for CASSTQTSGVGEQYF.

The V and J genes are TRBV24-1 and TRBJ2-7; the D gene is possibly TRBD2 (5 bases). Trimming left V 6 bases short and J 1 base short, with 12 bases between. Germline CDR1 and CDR2: KGHDR and SFDVKD. The CDR3 totals 14 residues. The chain's CDR3 is CATSTSRASYEQYF. The CDR3 nucleotides are TGTGCCACCAGTACTTCGCGGGCATCCTACGAGCAGTACTTC.

This chain connects TRBV10-3 to TRBJ1-1; 9 bases are a match to TRBD1. V trimming: 6 bases; J trimming: 5 bases; junction bases outside the gene matches: 7. The germline V gene has CDR1 ENHRY and CDR2 SYGVKD. The CDR3 runs 14 residues. CDR3: CAISANRGRTEAFF. The CDR3 DNA reads TGTGCCATCAGCGCTAACAGGGGGCGAACTGAAGCTTTCTTT.

The genes are TRBV18 and TRBJ2-7; 9 positions agree with TRBD1. CDR1 and CDR2 from the germline V gene are KGHSH and LQKENI. V dropped 0 bases and J dropped 5; count of bases not matched to a gene: 11. The CDR3 length is 17 residues. This chain's CDR3 is CASSPPSLRTGVNEQYF. CDR3 bases: TGTGCCAGCTCACCACCGTCGCTCAGGACAGGGGTCAACGAGCAGTACTTC.

The V and J genes are TRBV29-1 and TRBJ2-1, with TRBD1 identical over 10 bases. CDR3 length: 14 amino acids. CDR1 SQVTM and CDR2 ANQGSEA come from the germline V gene. Trimming at V came to 3 bases and at J to 6 bases, leaving 5 bases not matched to a gene. Here the CDR3 reads CSVDETGGGNEQFF. The CDR3, as DNA: TGCAGCGTTGACGAGACAGGGGGCGGCAATGAGCAGTTCTTC.

J is TRBJ2-1 and V is TRBV28, with 8 bases lining up with TRBD2. The CDR3 is 18 residues long. CDR1 and CDR2 (germline): MDHEN, SYDVKM. Trimming removed 0 bases from V and 5 bases from J; junction bases left unmatched: 12. The CDR3 DNA is TGTGCCAGCAGTTTATGGGGCCTTCGAGCGGGAGATGACAATGAGCAGTTCTTC. This codes for CASSLWGLRAGDDNEQFF.